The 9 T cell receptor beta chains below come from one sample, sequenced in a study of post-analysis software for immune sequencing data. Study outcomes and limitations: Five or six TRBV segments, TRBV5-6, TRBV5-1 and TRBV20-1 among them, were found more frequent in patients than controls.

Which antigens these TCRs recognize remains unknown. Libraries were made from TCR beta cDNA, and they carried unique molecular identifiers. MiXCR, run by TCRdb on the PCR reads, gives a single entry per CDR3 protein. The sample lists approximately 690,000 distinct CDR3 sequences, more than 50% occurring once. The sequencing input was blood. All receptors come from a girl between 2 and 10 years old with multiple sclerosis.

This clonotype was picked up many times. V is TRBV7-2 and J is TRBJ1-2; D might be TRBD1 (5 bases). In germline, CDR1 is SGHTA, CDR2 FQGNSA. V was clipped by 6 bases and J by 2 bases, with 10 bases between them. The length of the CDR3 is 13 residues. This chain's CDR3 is CASSPQGNYGYTF. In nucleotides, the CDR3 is TGTGCCAGCAGTCCGCAGGGCAACTATGGCTACACCTTC.

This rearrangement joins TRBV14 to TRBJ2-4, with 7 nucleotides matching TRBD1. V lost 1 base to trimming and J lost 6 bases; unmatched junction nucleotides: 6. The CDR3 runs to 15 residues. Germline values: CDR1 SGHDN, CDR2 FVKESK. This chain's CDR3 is CASSQGRRGINIQYF. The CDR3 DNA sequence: TGTGCCAGCAGCCAAGGGCGCAGGGGGATAAACATTCAGTACTTC.

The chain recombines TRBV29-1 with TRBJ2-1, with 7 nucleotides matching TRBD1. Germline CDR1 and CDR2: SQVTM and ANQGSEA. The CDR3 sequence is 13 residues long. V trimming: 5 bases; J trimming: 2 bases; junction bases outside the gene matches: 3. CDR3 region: CSVSGGPYNEQFF. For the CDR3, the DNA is TGCAGCGTTTCAGGGGGACCCTACAATGAGCAGTTCTTC.

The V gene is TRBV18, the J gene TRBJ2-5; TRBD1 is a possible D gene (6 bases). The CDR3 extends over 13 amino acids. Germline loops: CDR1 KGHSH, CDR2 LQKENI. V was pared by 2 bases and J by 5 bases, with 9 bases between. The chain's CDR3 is CASSPGQMETQYF. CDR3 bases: TGTGCCAGCTCACCAGGACAGATGGAGACCCAGTACTTC.

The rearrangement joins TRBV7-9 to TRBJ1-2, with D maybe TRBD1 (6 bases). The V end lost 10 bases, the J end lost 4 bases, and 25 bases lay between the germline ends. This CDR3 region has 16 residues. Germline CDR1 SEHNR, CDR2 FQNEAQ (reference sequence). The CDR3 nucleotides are TGTGCCACCCAGTCCCGGGACACCACTTGGAGCTATGGCTACACCTTC. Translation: CATQSRDTTWSYGYTF. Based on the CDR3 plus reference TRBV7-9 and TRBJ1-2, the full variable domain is DTGVSQNPRHKITKRGQNVTFRCDPISEHNRLYWYRQTLGQGPEFLTYFQNEAQLEKSRLLSDRFSAERPKGSFSTLEIQRTEQGDSAMYLCATQSRDTTWSYGYTFGSGTRLTVV.

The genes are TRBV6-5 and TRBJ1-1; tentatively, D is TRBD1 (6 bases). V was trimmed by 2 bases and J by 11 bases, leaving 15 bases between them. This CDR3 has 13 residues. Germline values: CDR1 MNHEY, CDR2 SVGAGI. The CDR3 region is CASSYAQGDGAFF. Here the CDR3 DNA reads TGTGCCAGCAGTTACGCACAGGGAGATGGGGCTTTCTTT.

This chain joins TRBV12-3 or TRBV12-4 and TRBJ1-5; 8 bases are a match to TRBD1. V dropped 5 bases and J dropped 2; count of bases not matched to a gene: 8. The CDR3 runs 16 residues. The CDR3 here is CASSEKTGVGNQPQHF. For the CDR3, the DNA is TGTGCCAGCAGTGAGAAGACAGGGGTCGGCAATCAGCCCCAGCATTTT.

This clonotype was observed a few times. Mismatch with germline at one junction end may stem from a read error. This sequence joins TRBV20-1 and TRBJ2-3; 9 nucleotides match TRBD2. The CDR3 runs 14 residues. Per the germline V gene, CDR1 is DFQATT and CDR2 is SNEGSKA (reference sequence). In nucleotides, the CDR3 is TGCAGTGCCCCCGGACCAGGGACTAGCCGGGAGCAGTTCTTT. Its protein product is CSAPGPGTSREQFF.

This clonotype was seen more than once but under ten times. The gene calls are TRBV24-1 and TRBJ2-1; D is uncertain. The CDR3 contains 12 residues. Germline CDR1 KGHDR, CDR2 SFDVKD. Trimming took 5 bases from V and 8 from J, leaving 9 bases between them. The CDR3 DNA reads TGTGCCACCAGTGGCCTCTCTGATGAGCAGTTCTTC. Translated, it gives CATSGLSDEQFF.